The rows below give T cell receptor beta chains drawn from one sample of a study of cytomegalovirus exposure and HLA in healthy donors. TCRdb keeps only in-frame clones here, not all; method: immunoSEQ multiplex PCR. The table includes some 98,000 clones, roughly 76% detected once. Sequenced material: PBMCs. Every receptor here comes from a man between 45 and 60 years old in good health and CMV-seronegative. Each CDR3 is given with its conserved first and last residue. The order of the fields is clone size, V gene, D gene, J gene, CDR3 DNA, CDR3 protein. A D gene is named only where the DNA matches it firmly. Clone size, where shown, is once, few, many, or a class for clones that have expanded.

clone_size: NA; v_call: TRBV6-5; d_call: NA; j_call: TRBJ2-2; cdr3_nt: TGTGCCAGCAGGCTACGCCAATACCCCGGGGAGCTGTTTTTT; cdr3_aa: CASRLRQYPGELFF
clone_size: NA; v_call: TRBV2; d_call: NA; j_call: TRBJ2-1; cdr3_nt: TGTGCCAGCAGTGAACACTCGGGGGTCTTCTCCTACAATGAGCAGTTCTTC; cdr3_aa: CASSEHSGVFSYNEQFF
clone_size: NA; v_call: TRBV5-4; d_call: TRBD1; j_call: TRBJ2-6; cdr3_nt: TGTGCCAGCAGCTCGGGGACAGGGGGCTCCTCTGGGGCCAACGTCCTGACTTTC; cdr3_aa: CASSSGTGGSSGANVLTF
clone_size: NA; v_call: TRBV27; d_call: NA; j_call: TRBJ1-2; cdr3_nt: TGTGCCAGCAGTTTAAGGGGGAAGGGCTATGGCTACACCTTC; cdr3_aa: CASSLRGKGYGYTF
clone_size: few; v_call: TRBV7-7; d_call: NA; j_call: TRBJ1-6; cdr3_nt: TGTGCTAGCAGCTTAGTTGGCATCTCGGGGTCACCCCTCCACTTT; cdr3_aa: CASSLVGISGSPLHF
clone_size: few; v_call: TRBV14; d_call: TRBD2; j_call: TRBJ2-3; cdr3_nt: TGTGCCAGCAGCCAAATGGGACTAGGGGGCACAGATACGCAGTATTTT; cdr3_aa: CASSQMGLGGTDTQYF
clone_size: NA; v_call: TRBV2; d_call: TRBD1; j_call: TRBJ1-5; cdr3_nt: TGTGCCAGCAGTCGGGACAGGGGGCTTTATCAGCCCCAGCATTTT; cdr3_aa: CASSRDRGLYQPQHF
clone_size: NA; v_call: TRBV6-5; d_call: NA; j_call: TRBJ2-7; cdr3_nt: TGTGCCAGCAGTTACTCAGGGGGGGACTACGAGCAGTACTTC; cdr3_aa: CASSYSGGDYEQYF
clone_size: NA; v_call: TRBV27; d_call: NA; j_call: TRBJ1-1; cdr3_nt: TGTGCCAGCAGTTTAAGAGGCTTGAACACTGAAGCTTTCTTT; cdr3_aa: CASSLRGLNTEAFF
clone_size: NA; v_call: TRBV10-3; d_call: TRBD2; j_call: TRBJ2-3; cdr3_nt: TGTGCCATCAGGGCGACTAGCGGGAGAGGGACAGATACGCAGTATTTT; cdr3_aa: CAIRATSGRGTDTQYF
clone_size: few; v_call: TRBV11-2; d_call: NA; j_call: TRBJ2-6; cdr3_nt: TGTGCCAGCAGCTGGGTAGGTGGAGGATCTGGGGCCAACGTCCTGACTTTC; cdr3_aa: CASSWVGGGSGANVLTF
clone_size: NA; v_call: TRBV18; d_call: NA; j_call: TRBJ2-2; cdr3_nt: TGTGCCAGCTCACCAAGCTTTTTACTAGTAGCCGGGGAGCTGTTTTTT; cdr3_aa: CASSPSFLLVAGELFF
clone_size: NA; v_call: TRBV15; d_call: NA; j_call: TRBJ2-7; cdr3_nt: TGTGCCACCAGCAGAGATCGGTACAGAGCCTACGAGCAGTACTTC; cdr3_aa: CATSRDRYRAYEQYF
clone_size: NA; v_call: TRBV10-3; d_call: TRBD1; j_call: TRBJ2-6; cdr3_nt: TGTGCCATCAGTGCCTTGCTCGGGACAGGTAACTCTGGGGCCAACGTCCTGACTTTC; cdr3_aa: CAISALLGTGNSGANVLTF
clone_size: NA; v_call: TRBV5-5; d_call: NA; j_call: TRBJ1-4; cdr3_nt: TGTGCCAGCAGCTTGGGGAGTCATGAAAAACTGTTTTTT; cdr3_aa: CASSLGSHEKLFF
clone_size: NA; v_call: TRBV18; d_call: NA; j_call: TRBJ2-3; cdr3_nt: TGTGCCAGCTCACCAGATCTAGCGAAGCCGACGACTAGCACAGATACGCAGTATTTT; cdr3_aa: CASSPDLAKPTTSTDTQYF
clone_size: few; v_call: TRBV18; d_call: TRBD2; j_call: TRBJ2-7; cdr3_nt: TGTGCCAGCTCACCGAGTAGCGGGGGGGCCTCCGAGCAGTACTTC; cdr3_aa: CASSPSSGGASEQYF
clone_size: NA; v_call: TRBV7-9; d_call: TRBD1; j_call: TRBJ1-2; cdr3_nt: TGTTCCAGCAGCGGGACAGCCCTTGAGACTAACTATGGCTACACCTTC; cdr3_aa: CSSSGTALETNYGYTF
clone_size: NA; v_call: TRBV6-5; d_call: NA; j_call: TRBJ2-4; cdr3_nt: TGTGCCAGCAGTTACTCGTTTACCGGCAAAAACATTCAGTACTTC; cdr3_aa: CASSYSFTGKNIQYF
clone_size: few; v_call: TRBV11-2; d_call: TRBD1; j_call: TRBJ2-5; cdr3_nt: TGTGCCAGCAGCTCAGGGACAGGGGGAGAGACCCAGTACTTC; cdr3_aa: CASSSGTGGETQYF
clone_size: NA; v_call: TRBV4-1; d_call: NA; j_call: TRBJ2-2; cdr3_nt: TGCGCCAGCAGCCCCAGGAGGGCCACCGGGGAGCTGTTTTTT; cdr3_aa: CASSPRRATGELFF
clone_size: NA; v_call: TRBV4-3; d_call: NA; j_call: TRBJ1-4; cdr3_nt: TGCGCCAGCAGCCAAGGCGGGTCATTAGTTAATGAAAAACTGTTTTTT; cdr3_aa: CASSQGGSLVNEKLFF
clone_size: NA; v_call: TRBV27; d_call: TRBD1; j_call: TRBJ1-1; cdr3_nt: TGTGCCAGCAGTCCGGGGCGGACAGGGGGCTCCACTGAAGCTTTCTTT; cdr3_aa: CASSPGRTGGSTEAFF
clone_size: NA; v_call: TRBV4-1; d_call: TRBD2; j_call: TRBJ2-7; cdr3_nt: TGCGCCAGCAGCCATAGGACTAGCGGGGGGGTACGGAGCTCCTACGAGCAGTACTTC; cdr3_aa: CASSHRTSGGVRSSYEQYF
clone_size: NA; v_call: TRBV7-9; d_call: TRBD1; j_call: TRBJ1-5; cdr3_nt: TGTGCCAGCAGCTTGGGGGACAGGGCCCAGCCCCAGCATTTT; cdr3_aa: CASSLGDRAQPQHF
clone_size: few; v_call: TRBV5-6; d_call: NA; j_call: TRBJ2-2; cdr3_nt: TGTGCCAGCAGCCCGTTGGTGGGCCTTGGGGAGCTGTTTTTT; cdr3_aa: CASSPLVGLGELFF
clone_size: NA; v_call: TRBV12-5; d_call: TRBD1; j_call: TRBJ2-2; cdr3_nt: TGTGCTAGTGGTTCAGACAGGGGGTCGAACACCGGGGAGCTGTTTTTT; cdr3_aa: CASGSDRGSNTGELFF
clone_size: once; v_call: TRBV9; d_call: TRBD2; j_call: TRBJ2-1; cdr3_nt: TGTGCCAGCAGCGTAGAGAGCGGGGGCGCGGATGAGCAGTTCTTC; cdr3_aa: CASSVESGGADEQFF
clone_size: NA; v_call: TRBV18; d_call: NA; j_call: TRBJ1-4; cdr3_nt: TGTGCCAGCTCACCATCTAGCATCGAAAAACTGTTTTTT; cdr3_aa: CASSPSSIEKLFF
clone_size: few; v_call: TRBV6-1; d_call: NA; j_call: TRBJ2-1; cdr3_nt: TGTGCCAGCAGTGAAGATCTGGCTAGAAATGAGCAGTTCTTC; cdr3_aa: CASSEDLARNEQFF
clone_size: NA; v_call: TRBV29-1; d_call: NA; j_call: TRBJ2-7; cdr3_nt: TGCAGCGTTGAAAGACTGAGGTCCTACGAGCAGTACTTC; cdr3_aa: CSVERLRSYEQYF
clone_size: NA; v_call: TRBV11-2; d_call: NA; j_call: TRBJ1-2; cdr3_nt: TGTGCCAGCAGCTTATTGGCCGGCTACACCTTC; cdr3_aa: CASSLLAGYTF
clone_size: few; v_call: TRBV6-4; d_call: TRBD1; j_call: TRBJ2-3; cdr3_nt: TGTGCCAGCAGTGACGGACAGGGGGAAGGAGATACGCAGTATTTT; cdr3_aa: CASSDGQGEGDTQYF
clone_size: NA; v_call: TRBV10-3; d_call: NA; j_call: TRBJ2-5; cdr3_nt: TGTGCCATCAGTGCCTCCCTGGAGGAGACCCAGTACTTC; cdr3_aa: CAISASLEETQYF
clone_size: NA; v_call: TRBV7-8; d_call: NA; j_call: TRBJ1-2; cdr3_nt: TGTGCCAGCAGCGAGGGTTTTAACTATGGCTACACCTTC; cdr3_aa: CASSEGFNYGYTF
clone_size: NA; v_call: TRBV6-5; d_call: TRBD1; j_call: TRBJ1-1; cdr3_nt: TGTGCCAGCAGACCCGGACAGGGGAAAGCTTTCTTT; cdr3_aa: CASRPGQGKAFF
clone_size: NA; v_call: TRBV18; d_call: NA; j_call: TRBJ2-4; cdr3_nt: TGTGCCAGCTCACTTACCGGGACAACGGAGGTTGGAAACATTCAGTACTTC; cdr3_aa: CASSLTGTTEVGNIQYF
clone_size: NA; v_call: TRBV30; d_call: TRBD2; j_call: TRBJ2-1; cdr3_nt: TGTGCCTGGAGCTTCGGGACTAGCGGGAGCAATGAGCAGTTCTTC; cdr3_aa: CAWSFGTSGSNEQFF
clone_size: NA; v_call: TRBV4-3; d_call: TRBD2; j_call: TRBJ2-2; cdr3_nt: TGCGCCAGCAGCCAAGAAGTGGCTAGCGGGGGCACCGGGGAGCTGTTTTTT; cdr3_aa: CASSQEVASGGTGELFF
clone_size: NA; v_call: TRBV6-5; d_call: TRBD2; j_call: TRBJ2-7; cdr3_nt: TGTGCCAGCCGTCTAGCGGGAGCCCAGCAGTACTTC; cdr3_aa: CASRLAGAQQYF
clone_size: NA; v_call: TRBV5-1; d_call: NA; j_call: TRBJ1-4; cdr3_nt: TGCGCCAGCAGCTTGCTAGGGAGAACTAATGAAAAACTGTTTTTT; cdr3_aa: CASSLLGRTNEKLFF
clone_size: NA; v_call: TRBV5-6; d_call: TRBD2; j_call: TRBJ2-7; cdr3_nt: TGTGCCAGCAGCTCCTTAGCGGGGGCCTACGAGCAGTACTTC; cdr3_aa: CASSSLAGAYEQYF
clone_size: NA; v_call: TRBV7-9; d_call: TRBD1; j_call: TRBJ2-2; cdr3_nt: TGTGCCAGCAGCTTTCGGCAGGGGGCGAACACCGGGGAGCTGTTTTTT; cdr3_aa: CASSFRQGANTGELFF
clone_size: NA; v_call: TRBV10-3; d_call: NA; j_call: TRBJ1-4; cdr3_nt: TGTGCCATCAGCGCCACAGGGCCTGGAGAAAAACTGTTTTTT; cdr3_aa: CAISATGPGEKLFF
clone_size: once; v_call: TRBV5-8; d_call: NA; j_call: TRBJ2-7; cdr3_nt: TGTGCCAGCAGCCTTAAACCAGGATGGCAGTACTTC; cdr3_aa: CASSLKPGWQYF
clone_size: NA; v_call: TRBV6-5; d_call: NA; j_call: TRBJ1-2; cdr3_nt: TGTGCCAGCACTCCTGGGGCAGCTCCCTATGGCTACACCTTC; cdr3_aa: CASTPGAAPYGYTF
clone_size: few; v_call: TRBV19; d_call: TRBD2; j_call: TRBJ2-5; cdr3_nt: TGTGCCAGTAGTCCTCCTAGTAGCGGGAGGGCTGAGACCCAGTACTTC; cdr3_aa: CASSPPSSGRAETQYF
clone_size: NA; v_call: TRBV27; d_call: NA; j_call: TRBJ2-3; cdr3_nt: TGTGCCAGCAGTCTTAGCACAGATACGCAGTATTTT; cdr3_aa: CASSLSTDTQYF
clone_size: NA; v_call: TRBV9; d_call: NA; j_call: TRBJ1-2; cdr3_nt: TGTGCCAGCAGCGTGGGACATCAACAGGGAGGCTACACCTTC; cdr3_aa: CASSVGHQQGGYTF
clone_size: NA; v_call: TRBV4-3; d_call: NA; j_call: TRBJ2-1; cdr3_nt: TGCGCCAGCAGCCGGACCGGGAACAATGAGCAGTTCTTC; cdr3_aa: CASSRTGNNEQFF
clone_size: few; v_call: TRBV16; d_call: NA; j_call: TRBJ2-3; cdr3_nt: TGTGCCAGCAGCCTTCTCCTAGATACGCAGTATTTT; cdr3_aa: CASSLLLDTQYF
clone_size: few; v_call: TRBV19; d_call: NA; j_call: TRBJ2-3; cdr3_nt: TGTGCCAGTAGTATCCTCCCCACAGATACGCAGTATTTT; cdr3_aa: CASSILPTDTQYF
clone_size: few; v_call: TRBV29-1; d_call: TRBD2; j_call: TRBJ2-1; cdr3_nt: TGCAGCGTCCAAAGCGGGAGGGATTACAATGAGCAGTTCTTC; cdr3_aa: CSVQSGRDYNEQFF